This T cell receptor (beta chain) comes out of a study of blood T cell repertoires in COVID-19. TCRdb keeps only in-frame clones here, not all; method: immunoSEQ multiplex PCR. The sample lists approximately 41,000 clones, 70% to 90% seen once, with approximately 4.8% in the top ten. This receptor was identified in a human donor in a cohort sampled during active COVID-19. The specimen was peripheral blood.

CDR3 in DNA: TGTGCTAGTGGTTTAATCGACAGGGTCAATGAGCAGTTCTTC. It yields the protein CASGLIDRVNEQFF. The V gene is TRBV12-5, the J gene TRBJ2-1, with TRBD1 identical over 7 bases. Trimming removed 3 bases from V and 6 bases from J; junction bases left unmatched: 5. Germline-derived CDR1 and CDR2 are LGHNT and FRNRAP. CDR3 length: 14 residues.